The 31 T cell receptor beta chains below all came from one sample that was sequenced in a study of blood T cell repertoires in COVID-19. TCRdb's copy holds only in-frame clones and misses some; the assay was immunoSEQ multiplex PCR. This table holds 90,000 to 120,000 clones, more than 70% found once. Material for sequencing was peripheral blood. All receptors come from a human donor in a cohort sampled during active COVID-19.

The chain joins TRBV3-1 (or the pseudogene TRBV3-2) to TRBJ2-2; D is perhaps TRBD1 (5 bases). V lost 4 bases, J lost 8 bases, and 8 bases lay in between. Germline V CDR1 and CDR2: LGHDT, YNNKEL (reference sequence). The CDR3 is made up of 12 amino acids. The CDR3 is CASSLRGGELFF. The CDR3 coding sequence is TGTGCCAGCAGCCTTAGGGGAGGGGAGCTGTTTTTT.

In nucleotides, the CDR3 is TGCGCCAGCAGTAGGGGATCTGCGACTAATGAAAAACTGTTTTTT. It encodes CASSRGSATNEKLFF. The rearrangement uses TRBV5-1 and TRBJ1-4; a weak D match, TRBD1 (5 bases). V was shortened by 5 bases and J by 2 bases, with 13 bases between the two germline ends. CDR3 length: 15 residues. The germline V gene has CDR1 SGHRS and CDR2 YFSETQ.

This clone was counted a single time. V usage is TRBV5-1 and J usage is TRBJ2-1; D is perhaps TRBD2 (6 bases). Germline loops: CDR1 SGHRS, CDR2 YFSETQ. Trimming took 5 bases from V and 2 from J, leaving 11 bases between them. The CDR3 contains 14 residues. CDR3 residues: CASSGGGTYNEQFF. As DNA, the CDR3 is TGCGCCAGCAGTGGGGGAGGAACCTACAATGAGCAGTTCTTC.

The CDR3 nucleotides read TGTGCCAGCAGTGCGGACAGGGTGGGGAACACTGAAGCTTTCTTT. Amino acids: CASSADRVGNTEAFF. The V gene is TRBV27, the J gene TRBJ1-1; TRBD1 aligns across 8 bases. The germline V gene encodes CDR1 MNHEY and CDR2 SMNVEV (reference sequence). The CDR3 is 15 amino acids. The trim removed 5 bases at V and 1 base at J, leaving 6 bases unmatched.

The genes are TRBV5-5 and TRBJ1-2; tentatively, D is TRBD1 (5 bases). V lost 5 bases to trimming and J lost 8 bases, with 22 bases between them. CDR1 and CDR2 (germline): SGHKS, YYEKEE (reference sequence). This CDR3 has 15 residues. The CDR3 sequence: CASSQTGTPVGGYTF. DNA for the CDR3: TGTGCCAGCAGTCAAACCGGGACTCCCGTCGGGGGCTACACCTTC.

This clone was seen a handful of times. CDR3 amino acids: CASSLRNTGELFF. DNA for the CDR3: TGTGCCAGCAGTTTGAGGAACACCGGGGAGCTGTTTTTT. The V gene is TRBV28, the J gene TRBJ2-2; unclear D gene. Germline V gives CDR1 MDHEN, CDR2 SYDVKM. CDR3 length equals 13 residues. Deletions cut 3 bases from V and 1 base from J, with 3 bases between.

In this sample, this clone turned up once. The chain links TRBV9 to TRBJ2-2, with D perhaps matching TRBD1 (5 bases). The length of the CDR3 is 15 residues. V gave up 4 bases and J gave up 7 bases, with 17 bases separating them. Germline V lookup: CDR1 SGDLS, CDR2 YYNGEE. CDR3 DNA: TGTGCCAGCAGCTGGGCAGGGATGGGGTTCGGGGAGCTGTTTTTT. Its protein product is CASSWAGMGFGELFF.

The chain links TRBV30 to TRBJ1-6, with TRBD1 identical over 9 bases. CDR1 GTSNPN and CDR2 SVGIG come from the germline V gene (reference sequence). With 2 bases clipped from V and 7 bases from J, the junction kept 3 bases outside the gene matches. This CDR3 comprises 14 residues. CDR3 nucleotides: TGTGCCTGGAGTCCCGGGACAGGGAATTCACCCCTCCACTTT. It is translated as CAWSPGTGNSPLHF.

The chain recombines TRBV3-1 (or the pseudogene TRBV3-2) with TRBJ2-5; no definite D call. V was cut by 4 bases and J by 5 bases, with 11 bases left in between. Germline CDR1 LGHDT, CDR2 YNNKEL (reference sequence). The CDR3 contains 13 residues. In DNA form, the CDR3 reads TGTGCCAGCAGCCCATCAGGCCGCGAGACCCAGTACTTC. As protein: CASSPSGRETQYF.

The rearrangement joins TRBV19 to TRBJ2-7; TRBD1 aligns across 10 bases. Trimming at V came to 9 bases and at J to 3 bases, leaving 5 bases not matched to a gene. Germline loops: CDR1 LNHDA, CDR2 SQIVND (reference sequence). This CDR3 has 13 residues. The CDR3 loop is CARLGTGDYEQYV. The CDR3 DNA sequence: TGTGCCAGGCTAGGGACAGGGGACTACGAGCAGTACGTC.

This chain joins TRBV28 and TRBJ1-2; 12 nucleotides line up with TRBD1. Trimming removed 2 bases from V and 5 bases from J; junction bases left unmatched: 6. Looked up from germline, CDR1 is MDHEN and CDR2 is SYDVKM. This CDR3 is 16 amino acids long. The DNA of the CDR3 is TGTGCCAGCAGTTTAACCGGGACAGGGGGCAAATATGGCTACACCTTC. Its protein is CASSLTGTGGKYGYTF.

This chain uses TRBV12-3 or TRBV12-4 with TRBJ1-4; perhaps TRBD1 as D (6 bases). V dropped 5 bases and J dropped 8 bases, with 12 bases sitting between them. The CDR3 loop spans 13 amino acids. The CDR3: CASSLRGREKLFF. Written as DNA, the CDR3 is TGTGCCAGCAGTCTCAGGGGTAGGGAAAAACTGTTTTTT.

DNA for the CDR3: TGTGCCAGCAGCGCAGCGGGAGGAGTGACCGGGGAGCTGTTTTTT. It codes for CASSAAGGVTGELFF. The chain uses TRBV14 and TRBJ2-2, with 9 bases fitting TRBD2. The CDR3 is 15 residues long. Trimming removed 5 bases from V and 5 bases from J; junction bases left unmatched: 6. Germline assignment: CDR1 SGHDN and CDR2 FVKESK.

The chain couples TRBV9 to TRBJ1-1, with D hard to call. Looked up from germline, CDR1 is SGDLS and CDR2 is YYNGEE. This CDR3 has 14 residues. Trimming stripped 4 bases from V and 0 bases from J, with 10 bases between. CDR3: CASSYSYLNTEAFF. DNA of the CDR3: TGTGCCAGCAGCTACAGCTACTTGAACACTGAAGCTTTCTTT.

The chain joins TRBV3-1 (or the pseudogene TRBV3-2) to TRBJ1-1; 10 bases match TRBD1. The germline V gene encodes CDR1 LGHDT and CDR2 YNNKEL (reference sequence). The CDR3 length is 15 residues. Trimming at V came to 6 bases and at J to 5 bases, leaving 9 bases not matched to a gene. Here the CDR3 reads CASRASDRGRTEAFF. The CDR3 DNA sequence: TGTGCCAGCAGAGCCTCGGACAGGGGGAGAACTGAAGCTTTCTTT.

The V call is TRBV7-3, the J call TRBJ2-2, with D perhaps TRBD2 (5 bases). Germline lookup yields CDR1 SGHTA and CDR2 FQGTGA. This CDR3 has 16 residues. The V gene lost 2 bases and the J gene lost 5 bases, with 15 bases spanning the gap. Here the CDR3 reads CASSLLAGLSTGELFF. CDR3 DNA: TGTGCCAGCAGCTTACTTGCGGGTCTTTCAACCGGGGAGCTGTTTTTT.

This clone was counted a single time. The chain employs TRBV7-9 and TRBJ2-1, with TRBD1 identical over 7 bases. Germline CDR1 SEHNR, CDR2 FQNEAQ (reference sequence). Trimming at V came to 0 bases and at J to 11 bases, leaving 7 bases not matched to a gene. CDR3 length: 14 amino acids. The CDR3 nucleotides read TGTGCCAGCAGCTTAGCAGCAGGGGGTGGTAAGCAGTTCTTC. Residues: CASSLAAGGGKQFF.

The V gene is TRBV7-3, the J gene TRBJ2-1, with TRBD2 matching over 8 bases. CDR1 is SGHTA, CDR2 FQGTGA, per germline. CDR3 length: 17 residues. V was clipped by 6 bases and J by 7 bases; unmatched bases: 17. The CDR3 DNA reads as TGTGCCAGCAGTACGACCGCCGGGACTAGTTTCCCTAATGAGCAGTTCTTC. Protein product: CASSTTAGTSFPNEQFF. The complete variable domain, with remaining parts taken from reference TRBV7-3 and TRBJ2-1, reads GAGVSQTPSNKVTEKGKYVELRCDPISGHTALYWYRQSLGQGPEFLIYFQGTGAADDSGLPNDRFFAVRPEGSVSTLKIQRTERGDSAVYLCASSTTAGTSFPNEQFFGPGTRLTVL.

This chain connects TRBV12-3 or TRBV12-4 to TRBJ1-5, with D possibly matching TRBD1 (6 bases). V lost 7 bases to trimming and J lost 6 bases, with 10 bases between them. The CDR3 has 12 residues. CDR3 sequence reads: CASNLQGQPQHF. The CDR3 nucleotides read TGTGCCAGCAACCTACAGGGTCAGCCCCAGCATTTT.

The chain uses TRBV12-3 or TRBV12-4 and TRBJ2-2, with unresolved D. This CDR3 comprises 13 residues. The germline V and J ends were trimmed by 6 bases and 6 bases, with 11 bases remaining between them. As DNA, the CDR3 is TGTGCCAGCAGATTGACTCACTCCGGGGAGCTGTTTTTT. Translated, it gives CASRLTHSGELFF.

This clone was counted once. The chain couples TRBV11-2 to TRBJ1-1, with D unresolved. V was pared by 5 bases and J by 1 base, with 8 bases between. Germline V lookup: CDR1 SGHAT, CDR2 FQNNGV. The CDR3 covers 13 residues. The DNA for the CDR3 is TGTGCCAGCAGCCTCACTACGAACACTGAAGCTTTCTTT. Translation gives CASSLTTNTEAFF.

The chain is built from TRBV12-3 or TRBV12-4 and TRBJ1-1; D not certain. Trimming pared 3 bases from V and 1 base from J, leaving 6 bases between. The CDR3 is 13 residues long. The CDR3 here is CASSFAGNTEAFF. The CDR3 region has the DNA TGTGCCAGCAGTTTCGCGGGGAACACTGAAGCTTTCTTT.

J is TRBJ1-4 and V is TRBV5-6; perhaps TRBD1 as D (6 bases). With 3 bases removed from V and 8 bases from J, the gap between germline ends came to 11 bases. In germline, CDR1 is SGHDT, CDR2 YYEEEE. This CDR3 has 13 residues. CDR3 amino acids: CASSSARGEKLFF. Written as DNA, the CDR3 is TGTGCCAGCAGCTCTGCCAGGGGAGAAAAACTGTTTTTT.

This chain links TRBV7-2 with TRBJ2-7; the match to TRBD1 covers 12 bases. The CDR3 is 14 amino acids. The J segment lost 6 bases and the V segment lost 5 bases, leaving 5 bases of the junction unmatched. Looked up from germline, CDR1 is SGHTA and CDR2 is FQGNSA. The CDR3 DNA follows: TGTGCCAGCAGCGGGGGACAGGGGGCACGCGAGCAGTACTTC. Its protein product is CASSGGQGAREQYF.

This rearrangement joins TRBV6-2 or TRBV6-3 to TRBJ2-7; no reliable D call. The CDR3 covers 14 residues. The V gene's germline CDR1 is MNHEY and CDR2 SVGEGT. V lost 4 bases and J 5 bases, leaving 15 bases between the germline ends. This chain's CDR3 is CASSSPRMANEQYV. CDR3 sequence (DNA): TGTGCCAGCAGTTCCCCCCGTATGGCAAACGAGCAGTACGTC.

The chain is built from TRBV18 and TRBJ1-6, with 7 bases lining up with TRBD1. The germline gives CDR1 KGHSH, CDR2 LQKENI. The CDR3 is made up of 16 amino acids. With 3 bases clipped from V and 6 bases from J, the junction kept 8 bases outside the gene matches. The CDR3 is CASSPQTGVVNSPLHF. The CDR3 DNA sequence: TGTGCCAGCTCACCGCAAACAGGGGTGGTTAATTCACCCCTCCACTTT. Filled out from reference TRBV18 and TRBJ1-6, the complete variable domain reads NAGVMQNPRHLVRRRGQEARLRCSPMKGHSHVYWYRQLPEEGLKFMVYLQKENIIDESGMPKERFSAEFPKEGPSILRIQQVVRGDSAAYFCASSPQTGVVNSPLHFGNGTRLTVT.

The rearrangement uses TRBV9 and TRBJ1-1, with TRBD1 identical over 7 bases. Trimming at V came to 3 bases and at J to 4 bases, leaving 12 bases not matched to a gene. Germline CDR1 reads SGDLS; CDR2 reads YYNGEE. This CDR3 comprises 16 residues. Here the CDR3 reads CASSASPQGSVTEAFF. The CDR3 coding sequence is TGTGCCAGCAGCGCCTCCCCACAGGGGTCCGTCACTGAAGCTTTCTTT.

The chain is built from TRBV7-3 and TRBJ2-3, with D tentatively TRBD2 (5 bases). Looked up from germline, CDR1 is SGHTA and CDR2 is FQGTGA. Trimming took off 4 bases at V and 1 base at J, with 12 bases between the two ends. This CDR3 is 15 amino acids long. The CDR3 sequence is CASSSAVSRTDTQYF. CDR3 nucleotide sequence: TGTGCCAGCAGCTCAGCGGTCTCCCGCACAGATACGCAGTATTTT. Filled out from reference TRBV7-3 and TRBJ2-3, the complete variable domain reads GAGVSQTPSNKVTEKGKYVELRCDPISGHTALYWYRQSLGQGPEFLIYFQGTGAADDSGLPNDRFFAVRPEGSVSTLKIQRTERGDSAVYLCASSSAVSRTDTQYFGPGTRLTVL.

The chain has TRBV19 and TRBJ2-1; TRBD2 matches at 7 bases. V lost 6 bases to trimming and J lost 12 bases; unmatched junction nucleotides: 14. The CDR3 sequence is 14 residues long. Per the germline V gene, CDR1 is LNHDA and CDR2 is SQIVND (reference sequence). The CDR3 is CASSRTRADLVQFF. The CDR3 DNA is TGTGCCAGTAGCCGGACTAGGGCTGACTTAGTGCAGTTCTTC.

The CDR3 sequence is CSARRLRQYF. The CDR3 nucleotides read TGCAGTGCTAGGAGACTACGCCAGTACTTC. The rearrangement links TRBV20-1 to TRBJ2-5, with D tentatively TRBD2 (5 bases). CDR1 is DFQATT and CDR2 is SNEGSKA in the germline V gene (reference sequence). This CDR3 has 10 amino acids. The V end lost 3 bases, the J end lost 10 bases, and 9 bases lay between the germline ends.

The gene calls are TRBV28 and TRBJ2-7; no definite D call. Germline V lookup: CDR1 MDHEN, CDR2 SYDVKM. Between the trimmed V and J ends, which lost 6 bases and 3 bases, there was a span of 3 bases. The CDR3 runs 10 residues. CDR3 sequence reads: CASSLYEQYF. CDR3 nucleotide sequence: TGTGCCAGCAGCCTCTACGAGCAGTACTTC.